This T cell receptor (beta chain) was observed in a study of regulatory T cells in long-lasting Graves disease. At the level of the study: A definition of persistent Graves' disease required over 5 years of antithyroid drugs plus positive TSH receptor antibodies.

Construction of TCR beta libraries relied on iRepertoire HTBI primers and on Arm-PCR targeting CDR3 regions. One entry per CDR3 protein, called by TCRdb with MiXCR from the multiplex PCR reads. The table has about 310,000 distinct CDR3 sequences, under 25% seen once. The CDR3 consists of 12 residues. Trimming pared 2 bases from V and 8 bases from J, leaving 9 bases between. This clonotype was counted ten times or more. Described time point: persistent/refractory GD, antithyroid drugs over 5 years with positive TRAb. The TCR library was made from RNA extracted from PBMCs. This sequence joins TRBV12-3 or TRBV12-4 and TRBJ1-2, with no clear D. Source: peripheral blood mononuclear cells (PBMCs), taken when the disease was refractory, from a patient treated with antithyroid drugs. The sequence was obtained from a female donor with Graves disease. The CDR3 DNA sequence: TGTGCCAGCAGTTTATTAGGGATCGGCTACACCTTC. Protein sequence: CASSLLGIGYTF.